This TCR beta chain was retrieved from a study of spatial heterogeneity in lung cancer. Background on the study: A consistent excess of beta-chain over alpha-chain sequences was detected. Whole-study results and caveats: At resection, ubiquitous expanded tumor TCRs appeared in blood more than at follow-up.

Deletions cut 3 bases from V and 1 base from J, with 13 bases between. CDR3 length equals 15 residues. The time point is: sample taken at primary tumor resection. No cells were sorted before sequencing. The whole RNA sequenced was extracted from tumor, nontumor lung or frozen PBMC. TCRdb recomputed calls from the 5' RACE reads with MiXCR, one row per CDR3 protein. The repertoire holds some 52,000 distinct CDR3 sequences, roughly 7.5% seen once, with about 3% in the top ten. This clonotype was recorded at least ten times. Its antigen is not identified. The chain couples TRBV12-3 or TRBV12-4 to TRBJ2-7; possible D gene TRBD2, 6 bases. This TCR came from a female donor with early-stage non-small cell lung cancer. The sequenced sample was PBMCs, obtained at surgery. The CDR3 DNA reads TGTGCCAGCAGTTTCGCGGGGCCGTCATCCTACGAGCAGTACTTC. Encoded protein: CASSFAGPSSYEQYF.